The T cell receptor beta chain described here comes from a study of T cell clonality in common variable immunodeficiency. This clone was detected a few times. No antigen is known for it. The observed sequence ends 3 residues before the CDR3 terminus, with the missing tail filled in from the germline J gene. V lost 3 bases to trimming and J lost 3 bases; unmatched junction nucleotides: 7. Germline V CDR1 and CDR2: SGHRS, YFSETQ. The CDR3 is made up of 15 amino acids. TCRdb keeps only in-frame clones here, not all; method: immunoSEQ multiplex PCR. This repertoire holds 30,000 to 40,000 clones, and none appear only once. Study-wide results and limits: Reportedly, TCR beta sequences from common variable immunodeficiency showed fewer deletions and N-nucleotide insertions. Authors noted CVID clonality's cause needs subpopulation repertoire sequencing.

The V call is TRBV5-1, the J call TRBJ2-7, with 9 bases fitting TRBD1. The TCR comes from a human donor with common variable immunodeficiency. What was sequenced was peripheral blood mononuclear cells. The CDR3 is CASSSGQGYDYEQYF. The sequenced part of the CDR3 DNA is TGCGCCAGCAGCTCCGGACAGGGGTACGACTACGAG. Together with reference TRBV5-1 and TRBJ2-7, the CDR3 gives the full variable domain: KAGVTQTPRYLIKTRGQQVTLSCSPISGHRSVSWYQQTPGQGLQFLFEYFSETQRNKGNFPGRFSGRQFSNSRSEMNVSTLELGDSALYLCASSSGQGYDYEQYFGPGTRLTVT.